This T cell receptor beta chain was retrieved from a study of blood T cell repertoires in COVID-19. V lost 5 bases to trimming and J lost 2 bases; unmatched junction nucleotides: 3. Per the germline V gene, CDR1 is MDHEN and CDR2 is SYDVKM. The CDR3 covers 14 residues. Authors' methods: Reference gene primer amplification in the assay estimated nucleated cell counts. The repertoire was sequenced with immunoSEQ multiplex PCR; TCRdb's copy has only in-frame clones and lacks some. V, J and clone size are taken as reported in that table, and D and trimming were inferred from the DNA itself. This table has approximately 290,000 clones, around nine tenths appearing once. This clone was seen only once.

This receptor was identified in a woman aged 25 to 39 with COVID-19, enrolled during active disease. The chain couples TRBV28 to TRBJ1-5; TRBD1 matches at 7 bases. Material for sequencing was peripheral blood. The CDR3 region has the DNA TGTGCCAGCAGTATAACAGGGGGCAATCAGCCCCAGCATTTT. Its protein is CASSITGGNQPQHF.